Following are 10 T cell receptor beta chains from one sample sequenced in a study of blood T cell repertoires in COVID-19. Using immunoSEQ multiplex PCR, the repertoire was profiled, and TCRdb retains in-frame clones only, with some absent. The table shows approximately 46,000 clones, with 80% to 90% occurring only once. What was sequenced was peripheral blood. These receptors were collected from an older man with active COVID-19.

The chain recombines TRBV27 with TRBJ2-7; weak D call: TRBD2 (6 bases). The CDR3 sequence is 16 residues long. The germline V gene has CDR1 MNHEY and CDR2 SMNVEV (reference sequence). V was cut by 0 bases and J by 0 bases, with 12 bases left in between. The CDR3 loop is CASSLSAGLGSYEQYF. In DNA form, the CDR3 reads TGTGCCAGCAGTTTATCGGCGGGACTTGGCTCCTACGAGCAGTACTTC.

This clone has a single count. The genes are TRBV19 and TRBJ2-2; D perhaps matches TRBD1 (6 bases). Deletions cut 6 bases from V and 3 bases from J, with 8 bases between. From germline, CDR1 is LNHDA and CDR2 SQIVND (reference sequence). This CDR3 is 13 amino acids long. The CDR3 nucleotides are TGTGCCAGTAGGAGGACAGACACCGGGGAGCTGTTTTTT. Translation gives CASRRTDTGELFF.

This sequence joins TRBV9 and TRBJ1-1; no firm D call. Germline CDR1 and CDR2: SGDLS and YYNGEE. Trimming took 4 bases from V and 2 from J, leaving 12 bases between them. This CDR3 is built from 14 residues. CDR3 amino acids: CASSPRRFNTEAFF. DNA for the CDR3: TGTGCCAGCAGCCCCCGCAGGTTCAACACTGAAGCTTTCTTT.

This clone appeared a single time. This rearrangement joins TRBV5-5 to TRBJ2-5, with 11 bases that match TRBD1. V gave up 4 bases and J gave up 5 bases; unmatched junction bases: 7. The V gene's germline CDR1 is SGHKS and CDR2 YYEKEE (reference sequence). This CDR3 contains 15 residues. CDR3 coding DNA: TGTGCCAGCAGCCCACCCGGGACAGGGGGGGAGACCCAGTACTTC. Its protein is CASSPPGTGGETQYF. Drawing the rest from reference TRBV5-5 and TRBJ2-5, the complete variable domain is DAGVTQSPTHLIKTRGQQVTLRCSPISGHKSVSWYQQVLGQGPQFIFQYYEKEERGRGNFPDRFSARQFPNYSSELNVNALLLGDSALYLCASSPPGTGGETQYFGPGTRLLVL.

The chain combines TRBV15 with TRBJ1-5; TRBD1 might be the D (5 bases). The CDR3 is 16 amino acids. V lost 5 bases and J 4 bases, leaving 18 bases between the germline ends. Germline values: CDR1 LNHNV, CDR2 YYDKDF (reference sequence). CDR3 region: CATSPRHSGRNQPQHF. For the CDR3, the DNA is TGTGCCACCAGCCCACGACATTCAGGGCGGAATCAGCCCCAGCATTTT. The full variable domain, completed using reference TRBV15 and TRBJ1-5, is DAMVIQNPRYQVTQFGKPVTLSCSQTLNHNVMYWYQQKSSQAPKLLFHYYDKDFNNEADTPDNFQSRRPNTSFCFLDIRSPGLGDTAMYLCATSPRHSGRNQPQHFGDGTRLSIL.

V usage is TRBV18 and J usage is TRBJ1-2; D gene uncertain. The germline V gene has CDR1 KGHSH and CDR2 LQKENI. V lost 2 bases and J lost 3, with 13 bases in between. The CDR3 is 15 residues long. The CDR3 loop is CASSPKGAPDYGYTF. In DNA form, the CDR3 reads TGTGCCAGCTCACCAAAGGGAGCACCGGACTATGGCTACACCTTC. The full variable domain, in which reference TRBV18 and TRBJ1-2 provide the parts outside the CDR3, is NAGVMQNPRHLVRRRGQEARLRCSPMKGHSHVYWYRQLPEEGLKFMVYLQKENIIDESGMPKERFSAEFPKEGPSILRIQQVVRGDSAAYFCASSPKGAPDYGYTFGSGTRLTVV.

The chain uses TRBV11-2 and TRBJ2-1, with D unresolved. Trimming shortened V by 7 bases and J by 0 bases, and 16 bases separated the two germline ends. Germline assignment: CDR1 SGHAT and CDR2 FQNNGV. The CDR3 covers 16 residues. In DNA form, the CDR3 reads TGTGCCAGCACCGGCCCGCGGCGGTCCTCCTACAATGAGCAGTTCTTC. This codes for CASTGPRRSSYNEQFF. Combining the CDR3 with reference TRBV11-2 and TRBJ2-1 gives the whole variable domain EAGVAQSPRYKIIEKRQSVAFWCNPISGHATLYWYQQILGQGPKLLIQFQNNGVVDDSQLPKDRFSAERLKGVDSTLKIQPAKLEDSAVYLCASTGPRRSSYNEQFFGPGTRLTVL.

In this sample, this clone turned up once. The genes are TRBV2 and TRBJ1-2; D gene ambiguous. The CDR3 spans 15 residues. Germline loops: CDR1 SNHLY, CDR2 FYNNEI. V was pared by 0 bases and J by 2 bases, with 10 bases between. The CDR3 here is CASSEAEAGNYGYTF. CDR3 DNA sequence: TGTGCCAGCAGTGAAGCCGAAGCCGGGAACTATGGCTACACCTTC.

V usage is TRBV27 and J usage is TRBJ1-1; D not resolved. The CDR3 totals 13 residues. The germline V gene encodes CDR1 MNHEY and CDR2 SMNVEV (reference sequence). The V end lost 7 bases, the J end lost 2 bases, and 11 bases lay between the germline ends. The CDR3 DNA sequence: TGTGCCAGCAAATGGAGAGAAAACACTGAAGCTTTCTTT. It encodes CASKWRENTEAFF.

The genes are TRBV18 and TRBJ1-2; the D is unclear. This CDR3 is built from 13 residues. Germline V CDR1 and CDR2: KGHSH, LQKENI. The V end was cut by 6 bases, the J end by 7 bases, with 15 bases between. CDR3 loop: CASSARAGSGYTF. CDR3 coding DNA: TGTGCCAGCTCGGCTAGGGCGGGGTCTGGCTACACCTTC.